This entry concerns a single TCR beta chain. Its antigen specificity is not known. In total, roughly 710 healthy bone marrow donors made up the cohort. All cohort members were sampled while nominally healthy, although unrecorded immune exposures were likely present. The donor tested CMV seropositive and was one of the 289 seropositive cohort members. A peripheral blood sample was provided by each donor, and peripheral blood mononuclear cells were used for TCR beta sequencing. Genomic DNA was extracted from the blood cell samples with the Qiagen DNeasy Blood Extraction Kit. The data were taken from a study of cytomegalovirus exposure and HLA in healthy donors (dated by TCRdb to about 2017). Notes on the research overall: An earlier analysis of some 600 of the donors reported 250 to 350 Gb of sequence data and around 100 million unique TCR beta sequences obtained from some 170 million T cells. Roughly 300 gigabases of sequencing data and around 90 million unique TCR sequences made up an early release that covered some 640 HLA-typed donors. The genetic ancestry cluster associated with self-reported Caucasian donors included 81% of the roughly 380 genotyped donors. The study aimed to test whether signatures of past pathogen exposure could be identified by cataloging public T cell receptors. The T cell repertoires of around 670 subjects were profiled by immunosequencing and related to cytomegalovirus serostatus. Besides the first cohort of roughly 640 subjects, a separate validation cohort made up of roughly 130 different subjects was used. To predict cytomegalovirus infection status, the study brought together high-throughput TCR immunosequencing, statistical association of individual TCRs with disease status, and machine learning. A later analysis re-examined previously published TCR beta repertoires from about 670 donors and added high-resolution HLA genotyping to investigate patterns of TCR occurrence. Rather than drawing on any new phenotypic data, the later analysis identified candidate immune exposures from TCR beta sequences and the way those sequences occurred across donors. In an earlier analysis of roughly 580 of the donors, high-throughput TCR beta sequencing was used to judge whether each TCR beta V gene segment behaved as functional or pseudogenic. Donor age, sex, ethnicity and CMV serostatus were compiled alongside the repertoire data. In a later genetic analysis, genome-wide SNP genotypes for about 55% of the roughly 670 donors were used, and that subset was treated as a discovery cohort. All discovery cohort repertoires had been generated on a single sequencing platform. Both class I and class II loci were covered by HLA typing, at four-digit resolution. Typing coverage varied by locus: about 620-630 donors for A, B, C, DRB1 and DQB1; roughly 520 for DQA1; more than 600 for DPA1; approximately 490 for DPB1. About 5 DR-DQ haplotypes were handled as single units for association and clustering, since linkage in the cohort was strong. Across approximately 400 genotyped donors of the cohort, an average of about 240,000 unique TCR beta nucleotide sequences per donor were sequenced, and approximately 17% of those sequences were non-productive. The paper's findings and limits, for the study overall: A further reported finding was that TCR beta sequences accurately predicted the HLA-A and HLA-B alleles for most subjects in the first cohort. Assigning TCR associations to individual alleles was difficult when HLA alleles, especially DR and DQ, strongly co-occurred. Some IMGT-functional V segments, including TRBV6-2 and TRBV6-3, could not be told apart with the 87-base-pair reads, so those segments were excluded. In a later genetic analysis, a missense DCLRE1C variant was associated with V-gene and J-gene trimming of TCR beta chains, and the association was replicated in an independent cohort. Linkage disequilibrium might explain the correlated functional status among segregating V segments, but an unknown experimental factor could not be ruled out. In a later genetic analysis, fewer N-insertions in productive TCRs were reported among donors in an Asian-associated ancestry cluster than the approximately 670-donor mean. Across donors, most TCR sequences were observed very rarely, whereas some public TCRs were present in many individuals. In a later analysis, more than 15,000 TCR beta sequences were associated with specific HLA alleles at a false discovery rate of 0.05. The earlier analysis of approximately 540 of the donors excluded 15 to 20 rarely observed V segments, including chromosome 9 orphons, because counts were too low. A cluster of highly shared sequence variants was judged likely to represent a technical artifact of the sequencing pipeline. In a later analysis, the rate of TCR association differed among HLA loci, with DRB1 alleles having the most associated TCRs and HLA-C alleles having the fewest. In this cohort, only TCR beta chains were sequenced, and detectable features were limited by the absence of alpha or paired-chain data. In a later analysis, several top co-occurrence clusters were reported to appear linked to parvovirus B19, influenza, CMV and Epstein-Barr virus. Broadly in line with IMGT annotations, most TCR beta V segments showed up in productive rearrangements about 87% or about 30% of the time in an earlier analysis of around 600 of the donors. The authors suggested that the approach could potentially be extended to other disease states and immunological phenotypes. For the cohort, immune exposure information was limited to CMV serostatus. In a later analysis, most CMV-associated TCR beta chains were found to appear HLA-restricted, with HLA associations seemingly driven largely by CMV exposure. In vitro tests confirmed that a few of the cytomegalovirus-associated TCR beta chains recognize cytomegalovirus antigens. The study gave a list of 150 to 200 TCR beta chains associated with cytomegalovirus. Because some donors lacked HLA typing at each locus, the association tests relied only on the typed subset. Sequencing depth was assumed to be roughly uniform across donors in the presence/absence analyses, though that assumption may not hold. In a later analysis, HLA-associated TCR beta chains showed more clonal expansion and lower generation probabilities than non-associated chains that were equally common. Cytomegalovirus status was reported to be diagnosed by the classifier with high specificity and sensitivity in both the original and validation cohorts.

Receptor amplification or capture employed the immunoSEQ multiplex PCR assay. For the multiplex PCR, a mixture combining 60 forward primers for TCR Vbeta segments and 13 reverse primers for TCR Jbeta segments was used. Amplification of the CDR3 region of rearranged TCR beta genes was performed with a multiplex PCR assay on genomic DNA. On the Illumina HiSeq System, the amplified TCR beta libraries were sequenced as 87-base-pair reads. The published analysis was carried out like this. In a later analysis, 70 million to 95 million unique TCR beta chains were counted across the roughly 700 repertoires, and roughly 11 million of these chains were shared by at least two donors. A nearest-neighbor algorithm error-corrected the raw reads and collapsed the reads into unique sequences, merging closely related sequences to remove PCR and sequencing errors. To assign V, D and J gene segments, CDR3 sequences were aligned to IMGT reference sequences. Each retained sequence needed at least a six-nucleotide match to both a V gene segment and a J gene segment. Rearrangements were classified as productive when the CDR3 lacked stop codons and remained in frame with V and J, and all other rearrangements were classified as non-productive. Following IMGT convention, CDR3 was defined as the stretch from the second conserved V-encoded cysteine up to the conserved J-encoded phenylalanine. Sequences without an unambiguous match to a single V gene segment were excluded from the earlier analysis of about 640 of the donors. An earlier analysis of some 500 of the donors classified V segments as functional when productive rearrangements were above 56.7% and as segregating when the standard deviation between donors was above 5%. A statistical classification framework was built for diagnosing cytomegalovirus status from the catalog of TCR beta chain sequences. In a later analysis, V and J genes were assigned by comparing TCR nucleotide sequences against IMGT/GENE-DB human TR gene sequences. The TCRdist pipeline was used in a later analysis to assign CDR3 sequences and most-parsimonious VDJ recombination scenarios. A later analysis defined each TCR beta chain by its CDR3 amino acid sequence plus V-gene family, and excluded reads lacking a unique V-gene family. A later analysis removed 592 highly shared, low-generation-probability nucleotide sequences to deal with suspected cross-contamination and a sequencing artifact. In a later analysis, a clonal expansion index was calculated for each public chain from normalized within-repertoire ranks of inferred template counts. Generation probabilities in a later analysis came from a VDJ recombination model fitted to out-of-frame rearrangements, and those results were checked against IGoR. Hypergeometric tests were used in a later analysis to score TCR-TCR, TCR-HLA and TCR-CMV co-occurrence, with a repertoire-size bias correction applied to the TCR pairs. In a later analysis, false discovery rates were estimated by permuting HLA or CMV assignments 20 times. A later analysis grouped co-occurring TCRs with DBSCAN, adding TCRdist sequence similarity when clustering within HLA-allele-positive subsets. For co-occurrence clustering, repertoires with fewer than 30,000 or more than 120,000 public chains were excluded, along with about five repertoires with anomalous nucleotide sharing. TCRdb's version of the immuneACCESS table is confined to in-frame rearrangements and falls short of the full clone set. An unresolved V gene accounts for under half of the shortfall where checked; the remainder is of unknown origin. For V, J and clone size, that table is used; D and trimming come from the DNA. The table for this sample records just over 50,000 clones. Over 9% of the sample rests with the top ten.

The germline V gene (reference sequence) provides CDR1 MNHEY and CDR2 SMNVEV. V is pruned by 5 bases and J by 6 bases, leaving 14 bases of the junction without a gene match. The CDR3, from cysteine to phenylalanine, totals 16 residues. Only the CDR3 region is kept as DNA, spanning 48 bases read in frame from base 1. Sequencing was performed on PBMCs. The chain is made from TRBV27 and TRBJ2-7; 9 bases in the junction line up with TRBD1. The origin of this receptor is an older woman in good health and CMV-seropositive. The nucleotide sequence reads as follows: TGTGCCAGCAGTCTCGTCACACAGGGGGCATCGGGCGAGCAGTACTTC. Translated, it gives CASSLVTQGASGEQYF.